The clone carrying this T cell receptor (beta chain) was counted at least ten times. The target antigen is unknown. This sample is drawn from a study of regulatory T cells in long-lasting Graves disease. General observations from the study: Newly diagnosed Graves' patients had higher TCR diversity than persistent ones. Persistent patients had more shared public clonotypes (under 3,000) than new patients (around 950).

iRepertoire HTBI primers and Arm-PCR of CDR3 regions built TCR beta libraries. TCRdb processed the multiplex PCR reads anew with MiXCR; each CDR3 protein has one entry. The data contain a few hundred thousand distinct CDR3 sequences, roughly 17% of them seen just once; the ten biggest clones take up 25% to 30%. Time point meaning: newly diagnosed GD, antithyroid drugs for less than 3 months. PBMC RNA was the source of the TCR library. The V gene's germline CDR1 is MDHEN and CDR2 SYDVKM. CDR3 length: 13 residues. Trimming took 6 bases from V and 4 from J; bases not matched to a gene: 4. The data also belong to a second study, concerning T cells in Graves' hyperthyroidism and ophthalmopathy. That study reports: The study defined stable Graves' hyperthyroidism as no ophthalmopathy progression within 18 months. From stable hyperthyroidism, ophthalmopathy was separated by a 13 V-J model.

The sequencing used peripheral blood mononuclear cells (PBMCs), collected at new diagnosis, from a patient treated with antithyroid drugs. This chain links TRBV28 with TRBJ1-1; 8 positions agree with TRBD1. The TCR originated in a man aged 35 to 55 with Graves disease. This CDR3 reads CASRGQGGTEAFF. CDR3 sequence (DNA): TGTGCCAGCAGAGGACAGGGCGGCACTGAAGCTTTCTTT. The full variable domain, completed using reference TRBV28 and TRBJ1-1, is DVKVTQSSRYLVKRTGEKVFLECVQDMDHENMFWYRQDPGLGLRLIYFSYDVKMKEKGDIPEGYSVSREKKERFSLILESASTNQTSMYLCASRGQGGTEAFFGQGTRLTVV.